This TCR beta chain was profiled in a study of T-cell reconstitution after alpha-beta-depleted transplantation in children. Study-level points and caveats: T-cell numbers and diversity one year post-transplant derived largely from freshly generated T cells.

On this clonotype: The antigen is unknown.

Trimming cost V 0 bases and J 5 bases; bases outside gene matches: 5. Looked up from germline, CDR1 is LGHNA and CDR2 is YNFKEQ. This CDR3 is 15 amino acids long. The TCRbeta library was prepared with unique molecular identifiers. One entry per CDR3 protein results from TCRdb running MiXCR on the PCR reads. The table has 610,000 or so distinct CDR3 sequences, 27% seen once. The rearrangement uses TRBV4-2 and TRBJ2-5; 8 bases align to TRBD1. The TCR was taken from a boy in the first two years of life with Wiskott-Aldrich syndrome, due to receive a stem cell transplant. The sample consisted of PBMCs, taken before TCRalphabeta/CD19-depleted stem cell transplant. CDR3 residues: CASSQEDRGRETQYF. CDR3 nucleotide sequence: TGTGCCAGCAGCCAAGAAGACAGGGGACGGGAGACCCAGTACTTC.